The clone carrying this TCR beta chain occurred once. Trimming took off 3 bases at V and 2 bases at J, with 13 bases between the two ends. Looked up from germline, CDR1 is SQVTM and CDR2 is ANQGSEA. The CDR3 is made up of 14 amino acids. The data belong to a study of cytomegalovirus exposure and HLA in healthy donors. At the level of the study: An analysis done earlier identified about 100 million unique TCR beta sequences from 190 million or so T cells. There were some 380 genotyped donors. Of these, about 81% fell in the genetic ancestry cluster associated with self-reported Caucasian donors.

Primers: 60 Vbeta forward and 13 Jbeta reverse. The repertoire was sequenced with immunoSEQ multiplex PCR; TCRdb's copy has only in-frame clones and lacks some. The data show about 200,000 clones, with around 79% seen just once and around 0.4% held by the top ten. The sample was PBMCs. V usage is TRBV29-1 and J usage is TRBJ2-5, with a tentative D call TRBD2 (5 bases). This sequence was found in a male donor in good health and CMV-seropositive. CDR3: CSVDGLALQETQYF. The CDR3, as DNA: TGCAGCGTTGATGGGCTAGCCCTACAAGAGACCCAGTACTTC.